Sequencing of this T cell receptor (beta chain) was carried out in a study of T cell responses to AZD1222 COVID-19 vaccine. The assay was immunoSEQ multiplex PCR, and TCRdb's table has in-frame clones only and misses some. The profile shows around 60,000 clones, 70% to 90% of them singletons. V lost 8 bases to trimming and J lost 1 base, with 12 bases between them. The CDR3 spans 13 residues. Germline CDR1 is MNHEY and CDR2 is SVGAGI. Here the sequenced sample was peripheral blood, taken on day 0 of AZD1222 vaccination. This sequence originates from an adult in good health. The chain couples TRBV6-5 to TRBJ2-7, with D perhaps TRBD1 (6 bases). CDR3 sequence (DNA): TGTGCCAGCTCACCCAGGGGTTCCTACGAGCAGTACTTC. Its protein is CASSPRGSYEQYF.